A selection of T cell receptor beta chains follows, all from one sample in a study of shared clonotypes between healthy human individuals. Using immunoSEQ multiplex PCR, the repertoire was profiled, and TCRdb retains in-frame clones only, with some absent. The sample has about 110,000 clones, around 71% seen once. Sequenced: memory CD8+ T cells sorted from blood. The receptor source for this set is a woman aged 25 to 39 in good health. Both conserved end residues are trimmed from each CDR3. The order of the fields is V gene, J gene, CDR3 protein.

>TRBV11-3|TRBJ1-2
ASSRDRVYGYT
>TRBV9|TRBJ2-5
ASSVDDSQETQY
>TRBV7-3|TRBJ2-1
ASSPSMRLASYNEQF
>TRBV25-1|NA
ASSGGQGNEQY
>TRBV6-1|TRBJ2-6
ASSAPGLAGEGGANVLT
>TRBV18|TRBJ2-7
ASSPKGSGSYEQY
>TRBV13|TRBJ2-3
ASRSRGGVNRADTQY
>TRBV4-1|TRBJ2-1
ASSQGWFTFEQF
>TRBV14|TRBJ1-2
ASSSAGTGYYGYT
>TRBV13|TRBJ2-7
ASSLEGAVSGYEQY
>TRBV9|TRBJ2-7
ASSVSQGAEEQY
>TRBV11-3|TRBJ2-2
ASSLLSGNTGELF
>TRBV7-9|TRBJ2-3
ASSPGTSGRAPDTQY
>TRBV7-9|TRBJ2-7
ASSSRDRISYEQY
>TRBV11-2|TRBJ2-7
ASSFLRGTHTIEQY
>TRBV11-3|TRBJ2-5
ASSSRSGLETQY
>TRBV2|TRBJ2-1
ASSEPTDWSSYNEQF
>TRBV19|TRBJ1-1
ASSAFISEGTEAF
>TRBV6-5|TRBJ2-7
ASSSSWQGSSYEQY
>TRBV7-8|TRBJ2-7
ASSLGTSGSGYEQY
>TRBV2|TRBJ2-4
ASSIEGELAKNIQY
>TRBV11-2|TRBJ2-1
ASSNVAGGEDEQF
>TRBV27|TRBJ1-5
ASSLGGGSNQPQH
>TRBV7-3|TRBJ2-3
ASSLMGRYHFITPQY
>TRBV15|TRBJ2-1
ATSTDLAGTAGEQF
>TRBV6-1|TRBJ2-2
ATQDRNTGELF
>TRBV10-3|TRBJ1-2
AISEIWGGDGYT
>TRBV18|TRBJ2-7
ASSPPNYEGTGDEQY
>TRBV10-3|TRBJ1-1
AISESQDLNTEAF
>TRBV7-8|TRBJ2-1
ASSIGLYGTPRNEQF
>TRBV5-4|TRBJ2-7
ASSPSTSYEQY
>TRBV25-1|TRBJ2-7
ASSESELDEQY
>TRBV6-1|TRBJ2-1
ASSGGLAGTASSYNEQF
>TRBV7-9|TRBJ1-1
ASSVDATEAF
>TRBV27|TRBJ1-1
ASSPQGVRLDAEAF
>TRBV2|TRBJ2-5
ASSEAHHPGPKETQY
>TRBV2|TRBJ1-5
ASSEGWGRSQPQH
>TRBV6-5|TRBJ2-2
ATASGSNTGELF
>TRBV1|NA
TSSQDETGGPPYEQY
>TRBV5-1|TRBJ1-1
ASSPGTVAMNTEAF
>TRBV5-1|TRBJ1-5
ASSRGSGDQPQH
>TRBV29-1|TRBJ1-1
SFNRQSHTEAF
>TRBV5-1|TRBJ2-7
ASTSGTETYEQY
>TRBV4-1|TRBJ1-3
ASSLHSWTGEYGNTIY
>TRBV5-1|TRBJ2-7
ASSLGTGAEQY
>TRBV11-3|TRBJ2-1
ASSSAGEFSANEQF
>TRBV30|NA
AWSAGSGSYEQY
>TRBV18|TRBJ2-5
ASSPFQREETQY
>TRBV20-1|TRBJ1-1
SARLGYEAF
>TRBV6-4|TRBJ2-1
ASSTGTGGNEQF
>TRBV29-1|TRBJ1-3
SVSLGVSGNTIY
>TRBV4-2|TRBJ2-7
ASSQDWGTSYEQY